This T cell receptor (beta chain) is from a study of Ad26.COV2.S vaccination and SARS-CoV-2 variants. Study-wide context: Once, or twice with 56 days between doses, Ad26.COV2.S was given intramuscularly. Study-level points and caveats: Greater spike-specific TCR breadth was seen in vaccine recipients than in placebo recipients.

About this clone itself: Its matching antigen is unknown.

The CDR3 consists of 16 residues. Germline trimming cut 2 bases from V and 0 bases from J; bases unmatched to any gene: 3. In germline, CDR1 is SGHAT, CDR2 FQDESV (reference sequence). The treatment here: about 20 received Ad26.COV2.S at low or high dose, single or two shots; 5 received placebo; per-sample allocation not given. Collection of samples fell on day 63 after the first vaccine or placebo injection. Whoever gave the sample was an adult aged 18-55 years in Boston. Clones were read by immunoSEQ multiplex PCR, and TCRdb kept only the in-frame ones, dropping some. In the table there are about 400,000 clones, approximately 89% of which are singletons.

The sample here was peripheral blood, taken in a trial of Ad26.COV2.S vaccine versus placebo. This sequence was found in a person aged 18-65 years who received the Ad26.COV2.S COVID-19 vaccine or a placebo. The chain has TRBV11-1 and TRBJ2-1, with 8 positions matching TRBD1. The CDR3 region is CASSLTGGPSYNEQFF. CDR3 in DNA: TGTGCCAGCAGCTTAACAGGGGGACCCTCCTACAATGAGCAGTTCTTC.